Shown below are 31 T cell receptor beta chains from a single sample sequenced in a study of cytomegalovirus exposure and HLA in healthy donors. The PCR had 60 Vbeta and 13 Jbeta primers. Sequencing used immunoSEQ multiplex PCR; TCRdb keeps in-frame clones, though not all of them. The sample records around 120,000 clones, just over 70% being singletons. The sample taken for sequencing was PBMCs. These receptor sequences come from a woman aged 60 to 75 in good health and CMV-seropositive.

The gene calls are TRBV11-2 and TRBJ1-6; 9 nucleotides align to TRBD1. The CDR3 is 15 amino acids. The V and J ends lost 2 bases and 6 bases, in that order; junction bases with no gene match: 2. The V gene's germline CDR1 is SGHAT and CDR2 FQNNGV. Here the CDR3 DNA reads TGTGCCAGCAGCTTACTGGGACAGGGTAATTCACCCCTCCACTTT. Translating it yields CASSLLGQGNSPLHF.

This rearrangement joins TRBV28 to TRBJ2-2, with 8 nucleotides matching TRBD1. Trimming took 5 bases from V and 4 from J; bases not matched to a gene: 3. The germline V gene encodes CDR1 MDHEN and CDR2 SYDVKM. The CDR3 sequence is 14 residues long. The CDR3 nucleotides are TGTGCCAGCAGTGGAGGACAGGGCACCGGGGAGCTGTTTTTT. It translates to CASSGGQGTGELFF.

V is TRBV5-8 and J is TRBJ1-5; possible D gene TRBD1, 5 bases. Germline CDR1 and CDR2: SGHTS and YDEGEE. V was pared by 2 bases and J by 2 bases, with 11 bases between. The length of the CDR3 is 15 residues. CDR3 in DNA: TGTGCCAGCAGCTTTCGCTCGGGGGGCAATCAGCCCCAGCATTTT. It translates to CASSFRSGGNQPQHF.

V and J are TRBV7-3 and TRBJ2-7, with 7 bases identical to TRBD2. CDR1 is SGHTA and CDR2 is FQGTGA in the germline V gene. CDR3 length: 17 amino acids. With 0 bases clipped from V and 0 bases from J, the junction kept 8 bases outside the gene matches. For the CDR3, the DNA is TGTGCCAGCAGCTTAACGGGGCGGGGGAGTCTCTCCTACGAGCAGTACTTC. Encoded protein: CASSLTGRGSLSYEQYF. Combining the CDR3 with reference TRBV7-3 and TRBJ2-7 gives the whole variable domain GAGVSQTPSNKVTEKGKYVELRCDPISGHTALYWYRQSLGQGPEFLIYFQGTGAADDSGLPNDRFFAVRPEGSVSTLKIQRTERGDSAVYLCASSLTGRGSLSYEQYFGPGTRLTVT.

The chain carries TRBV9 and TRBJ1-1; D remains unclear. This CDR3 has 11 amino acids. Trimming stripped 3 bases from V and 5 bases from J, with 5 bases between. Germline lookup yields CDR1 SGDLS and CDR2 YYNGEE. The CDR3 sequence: CASSARTEAFF. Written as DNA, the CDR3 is TGTGCCAGCAGCGCTAGAACTGAAGCTTTCTTT.

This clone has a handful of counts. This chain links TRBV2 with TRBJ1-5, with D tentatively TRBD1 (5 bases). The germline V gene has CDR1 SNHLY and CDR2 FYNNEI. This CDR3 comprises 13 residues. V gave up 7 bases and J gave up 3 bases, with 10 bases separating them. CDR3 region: CASTAGYNQPQHF. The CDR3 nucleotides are TGTGCCAGCACTGCAGGGTACAATCAGCCCCAGCATTTT.

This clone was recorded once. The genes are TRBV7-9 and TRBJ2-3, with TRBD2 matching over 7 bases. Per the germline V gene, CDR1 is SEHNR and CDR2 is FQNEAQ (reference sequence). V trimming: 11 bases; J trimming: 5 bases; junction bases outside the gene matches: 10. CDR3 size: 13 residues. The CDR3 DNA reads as TGTGCCCAGGGAGGGAGGGGAATAGATACGCAGTATTTT. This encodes CAQGGRGIDTQYF.

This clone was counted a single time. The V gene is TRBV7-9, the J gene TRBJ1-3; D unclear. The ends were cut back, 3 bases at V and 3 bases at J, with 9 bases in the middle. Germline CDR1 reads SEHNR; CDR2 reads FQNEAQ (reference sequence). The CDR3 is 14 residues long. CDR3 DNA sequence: TGTGCCAGCAGCTTTGAGGGTTTTGGAAACACCATATATTTT. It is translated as CASSFEGFGNTIYF.

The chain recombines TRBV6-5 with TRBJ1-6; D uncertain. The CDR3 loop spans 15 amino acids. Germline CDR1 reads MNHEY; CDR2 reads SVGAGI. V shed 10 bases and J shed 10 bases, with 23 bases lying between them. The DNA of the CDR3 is TGTGCCACCTTTGGAGGCTCAGGTTACGGCTCACCCCTCCACTTT. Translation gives CATFGGSGYGSPLHF.

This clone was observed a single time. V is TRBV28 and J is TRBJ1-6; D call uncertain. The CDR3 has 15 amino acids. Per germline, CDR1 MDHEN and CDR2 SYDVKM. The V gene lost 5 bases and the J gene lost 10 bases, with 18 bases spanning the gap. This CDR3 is CASSPGSPGQSPLHF. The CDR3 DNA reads TGTGCCAGCAGTCCCGGGTCACCTGGCCAATCACCCCTCCACTTT.

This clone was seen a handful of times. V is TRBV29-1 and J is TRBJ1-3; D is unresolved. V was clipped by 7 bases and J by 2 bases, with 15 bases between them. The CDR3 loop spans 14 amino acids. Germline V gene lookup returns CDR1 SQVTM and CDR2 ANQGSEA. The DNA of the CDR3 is TGCAGCGGGCGGGGTGGTGCACCTGGAAACACCATATATTTT. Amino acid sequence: CSGRGGAPGNTIYF.

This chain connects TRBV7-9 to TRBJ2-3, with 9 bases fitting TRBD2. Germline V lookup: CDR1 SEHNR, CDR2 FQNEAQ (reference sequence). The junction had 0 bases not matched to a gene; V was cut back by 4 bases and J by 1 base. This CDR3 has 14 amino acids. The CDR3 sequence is CASSWTSGTDTQYF. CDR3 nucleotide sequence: TGTGCCAGCAGCTGGACTAGCGGCACAGATACGCAGTATTTT.

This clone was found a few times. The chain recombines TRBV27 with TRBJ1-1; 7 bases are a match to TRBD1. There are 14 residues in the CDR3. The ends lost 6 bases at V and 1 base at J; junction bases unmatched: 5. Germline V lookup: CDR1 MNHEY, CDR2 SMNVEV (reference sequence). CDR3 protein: CASRTGTENTEAFF. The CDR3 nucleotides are TGTGCCAGCAGGACGGGGACAGAGAACACTGAAGCTTTCTTT.

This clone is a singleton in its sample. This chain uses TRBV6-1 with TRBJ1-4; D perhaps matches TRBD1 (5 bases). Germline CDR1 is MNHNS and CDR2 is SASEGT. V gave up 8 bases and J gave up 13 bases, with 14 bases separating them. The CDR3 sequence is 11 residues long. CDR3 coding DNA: TGTGCCAGCGCCGAGCAGGGTGGACTGTTTTTT. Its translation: CASAEQGGLFF.

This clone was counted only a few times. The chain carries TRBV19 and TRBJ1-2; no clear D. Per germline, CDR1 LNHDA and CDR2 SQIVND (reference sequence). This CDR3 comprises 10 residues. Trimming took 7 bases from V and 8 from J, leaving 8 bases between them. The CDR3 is CASNLKGYTF. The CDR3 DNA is TGTGCCAGTAATCTAAAGGGCTACACCTTC. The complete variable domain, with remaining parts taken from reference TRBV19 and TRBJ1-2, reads DGGITQSPKYLFRKEGQNVTLSCEQNLNHDAMYWYRQDPGQGLRLIYYSQIVNDFQKGDIAEGYSVSREKKESFPLTVTSAQKNPTAFYLCASNLKGYTFGSGTRLTVV.

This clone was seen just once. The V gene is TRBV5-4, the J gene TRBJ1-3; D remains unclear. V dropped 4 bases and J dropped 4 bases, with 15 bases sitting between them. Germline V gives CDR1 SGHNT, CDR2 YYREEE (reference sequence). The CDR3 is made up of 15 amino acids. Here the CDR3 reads CASSPVPSVGNTIYF. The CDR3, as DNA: TGTGCCAGCAGCCCGGTGCCCTCGGTGGGAAACACCATATATTTT.

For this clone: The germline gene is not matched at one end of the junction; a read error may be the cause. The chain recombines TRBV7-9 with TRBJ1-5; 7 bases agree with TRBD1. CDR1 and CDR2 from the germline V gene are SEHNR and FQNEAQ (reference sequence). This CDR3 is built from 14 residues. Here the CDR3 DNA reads TGTTCCAGCAGCGAGACAGGGTCCAATCAGCCCCAGCATTTT. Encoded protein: CSSSETGSNQPQHF.

The CDR3 coding sequence is TGTGCCAGCAGCGTAGGGGGGGGTACGACAGATACGCAGTATTTT. It translates to CASSVGGGTTDTQYF. The chain joins TRBV9 to TRBJ2-3; 7 positions agree with TRBD2. Trimming at V came to 0 bases and at J to 3 bases, leaving 4 bases not matched to a gene. CDR1 and CDR2 from the germline V gene are SGDLS and YYNGEE. The CDR3 has 15 residues.

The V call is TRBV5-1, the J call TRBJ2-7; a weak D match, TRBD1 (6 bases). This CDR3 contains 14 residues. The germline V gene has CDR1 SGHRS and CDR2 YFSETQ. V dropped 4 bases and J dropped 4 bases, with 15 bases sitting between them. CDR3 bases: TGCGCCAGCAGCGCACTATTTACAGGGTACGAGCAGTACTTC. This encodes CASSALFTGYEQYF.

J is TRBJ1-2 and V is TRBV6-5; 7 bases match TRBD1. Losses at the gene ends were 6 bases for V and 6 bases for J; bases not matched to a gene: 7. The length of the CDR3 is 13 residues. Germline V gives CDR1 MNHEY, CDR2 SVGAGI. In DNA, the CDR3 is TGTGCCAGCAGCCCCGACAGGGCACATGGCTACACCTTC. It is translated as CASSPDRAHGYTF.

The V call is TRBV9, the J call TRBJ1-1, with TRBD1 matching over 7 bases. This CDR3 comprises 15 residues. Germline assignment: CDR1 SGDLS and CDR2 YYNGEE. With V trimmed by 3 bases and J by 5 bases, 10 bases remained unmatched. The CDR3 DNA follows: TGTGCCAGCAGCGACACACAGGGGACGTGGACTGAAGCTTTCTTT. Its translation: CASSDTQGTWTEAFF.

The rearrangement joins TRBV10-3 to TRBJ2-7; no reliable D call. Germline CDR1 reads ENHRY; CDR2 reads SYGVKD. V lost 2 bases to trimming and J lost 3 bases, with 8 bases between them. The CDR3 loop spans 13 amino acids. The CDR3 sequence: CAISERSNYEQYF. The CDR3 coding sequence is TGTGCCATCAGTGAGAGGAGCAACTACGAGCAGTACTTC.

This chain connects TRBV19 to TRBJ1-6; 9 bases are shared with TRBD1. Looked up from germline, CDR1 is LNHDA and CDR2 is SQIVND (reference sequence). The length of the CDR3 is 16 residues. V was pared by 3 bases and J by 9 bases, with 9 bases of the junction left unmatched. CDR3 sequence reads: CASSIGDRVRFSPLHF. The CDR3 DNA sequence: TGTGCCAGTAGTATTGGGGACAGGGTGAGGTTTTCACCCCTCCACTTT.

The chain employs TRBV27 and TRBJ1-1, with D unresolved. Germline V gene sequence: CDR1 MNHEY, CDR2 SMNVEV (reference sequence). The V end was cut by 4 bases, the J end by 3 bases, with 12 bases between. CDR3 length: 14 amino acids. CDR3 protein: CASSSWVQDTEAFF. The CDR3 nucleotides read TGTGCCAGCAGTTCCTGGGTTCAGGACACTGAAGCTTTCTTT.

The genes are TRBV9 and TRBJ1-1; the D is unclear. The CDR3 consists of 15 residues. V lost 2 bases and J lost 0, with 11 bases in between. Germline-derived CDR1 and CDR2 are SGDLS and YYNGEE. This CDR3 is CASSVVGLLNTEAFF. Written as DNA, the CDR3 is TGTGCCAGCAGCGTCGTCGGACTCCTGAACACTGAAGCTTTCTTT.

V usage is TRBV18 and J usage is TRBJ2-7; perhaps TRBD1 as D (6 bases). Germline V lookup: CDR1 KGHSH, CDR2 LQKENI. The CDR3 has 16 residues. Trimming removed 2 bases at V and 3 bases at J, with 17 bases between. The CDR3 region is CASSPNLVQGSYEQYF. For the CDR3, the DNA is TGTGCCAGCTCACCAAATTTGGTACAGGGTAGCTACGAGCAGTACTTC.

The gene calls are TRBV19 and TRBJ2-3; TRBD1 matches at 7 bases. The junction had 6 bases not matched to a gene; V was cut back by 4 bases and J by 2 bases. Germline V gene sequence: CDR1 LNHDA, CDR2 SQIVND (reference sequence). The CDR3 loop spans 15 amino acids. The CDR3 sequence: CASSSRGGNTDTQYF. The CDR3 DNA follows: TGTGCCAGTAGTAGCAGAGGGGGCAACACAGATACGCAGTATTTT.

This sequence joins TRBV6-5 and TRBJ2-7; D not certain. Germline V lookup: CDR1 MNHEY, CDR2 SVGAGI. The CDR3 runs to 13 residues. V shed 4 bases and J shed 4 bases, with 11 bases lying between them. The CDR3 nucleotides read TGTGCCAGCAGTTTCTCAACCGAGTACGAGCAGTACTTC. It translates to CASSFSTEYEQYF.

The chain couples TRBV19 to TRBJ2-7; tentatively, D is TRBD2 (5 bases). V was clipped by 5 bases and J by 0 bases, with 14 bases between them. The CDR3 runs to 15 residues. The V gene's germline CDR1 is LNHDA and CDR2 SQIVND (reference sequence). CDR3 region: CASSFRQGSSYEQYF. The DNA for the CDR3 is TGTGCCAGTAGTTTCCGACAAGGGAGCTCCTACGAGCAGTACTTC.

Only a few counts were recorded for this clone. CDR3 sequence reads: CASSREVTNYGYTF. The DNA for the CDR3 is TGTGCCAGCAGCCGCGAGGTAACTAACTATGGCTACACCTTC. The chain couples TRBV25-1 to TRBJ1-2, with D hard to call. V lost 6 bases, J lost 0 bases, and 11 bases lay in between. Germline values: CDR1 MGHDK, CDR2 SYGVNS. This CDR3 is 14 amino acids long.

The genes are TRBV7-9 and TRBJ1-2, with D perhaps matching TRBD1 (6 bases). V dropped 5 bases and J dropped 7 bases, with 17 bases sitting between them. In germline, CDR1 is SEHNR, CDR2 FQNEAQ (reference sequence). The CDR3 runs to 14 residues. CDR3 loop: CASSLEMGQLGYTF. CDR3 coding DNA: TGTGCCAGCAGCCTAGAGATGGGACAACTTGGCTACACCTTC.